Listed below are T cell receptor beta chains from one sample, sequenced in a study of shared clonotypes between healthy human individuals. This table comes from immunoSEQ multiplex PCR, and its TCRdb copy is limited to in-frame clones, with some not included. The table has roughly 590,000 clones, 95% to 96% seen once. The sample consisted of naive CD8+ T cells sorted from blood. The source of these receptors is a woman in her 30s in good health. Both conserved end residues are part of each CDR3. The D gene is left open where the match is weak. Only part of the rows carry a size: once, few, many, or a class if the clone is expanded.

len	j_gene	d_gene	abundance	v_gene	CDR3nt	CDR3aa
13	TRBJ2-7	-	-	TRBV5-6	TGTGCCAGCAGCTTTGGGGGGACCTACGAGCAGTACTTC	CASSFGGTYEQYF
19	TRBJ2-3	TRBD2	-	TRBV28	TGTGCCAGCAGTTCTCTAACCGGGACTAGCGGGAGATGGGTAGATACGCAGTATTTT	CASSSLTGTSGRWVDTQYF
17	TRBJ2-1	TRBD2	-	TRBV4-1	TGCGCCAGCAGCCAAGTTAAGGGACTAGGGGGTCTCAGTGAGCAGTTCTTC	CASSQVKGLGGLSEQFF
18	TRBJ2-7	TRBD2	-	TRBV11-2	TGTGCCAGCAGCTTAGGGTTTGCTAGACTAGCGGGATTTTACGAGCAGTACTTC	CASSLGFARLAGFYEQYF
15	TRBJ2-7	TRBD1	once	TRBV11-2	TGTGCCAGCAGCGGAACAGGGGGTGCCTCCTACGAGCAGTACTTC	CASSGTGGASYEQYF
14	TRBJ1-1	-	-	TRBV6-1	TGTGCCAGCACCGTGGTACAAACAAACACTGAAGCTTTCTTT	CASTVVQTNTEAFF
12	TRBJ2-7	-	-	TRBV2	TGTGCCAGCATGGACATCTCCTACGAGCAGTACTTC	CASMDISYEQYF
11	TRBJ1-2	-	-	TRBV6-5	TGTGCCAGCAATGGAGCGGGGGGCTACACCTTC	CASNGAGGYTF
14	TRBJ2-1	TRBD2	-	TRBV4-1	TGCGCCAGCAGCCAGTGGACTAGTGACAATGAGCAGTTCTTC	CASSQWTSDNEQFF
16	TRBJ2-2	TRBD2	-	TRBV2	TGTGCCAGCAGGGAAATAGCGGGAGGGAACACCGGGGAGCTGTTTTTT	CASREIAGGNTGELFF
12	TRBJ2-3	-	-	TRBV28	TGTGCCAGCAGTCCCTGGGACGCCTGGCAGTATTTT	CASSPWDAWQYF
14	TRBJ1-5	TRBD1	-	TRBV27	TGTGCCAGCAGCCCCGGGACAGGGGTCCAGCCCCAGCATTTT	CASSPGTGVQPQHF
9	TRBJ1-1	-	-	TRBV20-1	TGCAGTGCGACGGGGGGAGCTTTCTTT	CSATGGAFF
16	TRBJ1-1	-	once	TRBV18	TGTGCCAGCTCGGAAATCGGGGGAGGAGCGATCACTGAAGCTTTCTTT	CASSEIGGGAITEAFF
16	TRBJ2-3	-	-	TRBV9	TGTGCCAGCAGGGGACCCGGGACCAGCGGGACAGATACGCAGTATTTT	CASRGPGTSGTDTQYF
14	TRBJ1-1	-	-	TRBV5-1	TGCGCCAGCAGCAATACCGCAGGGGCCACTGAAGCTTTCTTT	CASSNTAGATEAFF
13	TRBJ2-1	-	-	TRBV30	TGTGCCTGGAGAGGTAGCGGTTACAATGAGCAGTTCTTC	CAWRGSGYNEQFF
14	TRBJ2-1	TRBD1	-	TRBV19	TGTGCCAGTTCAGGGGACAGCATCTACAATGAGCAGTTCTTC	CASSGDSIYNEQFF
14	TRBJ1-1	TRBD1	-	TRBV5-1	TGCGCCAGCAGCTCCACAGGGGCGAACACTGAAGCTTTCTTT	CASSSTGANTEAFF
18	TRBJ2-5	-	-	TRBV7-2	TGTGCCAGCAGCTTAGTAGCAGCCGGGACGGAAAGTCAAGAGACCCAGTACTTC	CASSLVAAGTESQETQYF
17	TRBJ2-7	TRBD2	-	TRBV7-8	TGTGCCAGCAGCCCAGGACTAGCGGGAGCGCGTCTAGGCGAGCAGTACTTC	CASSPGLAGARLGEQYF
14	TRBJ1-2	TRBD1	-	TRBV7-9	TGTGCCAGCAGCCCGGGACAGGGGACGTATGGCTACACCTTC	CASSPGQGTYGYTF
15	TRBJ1-4	-	-	TRBV4-1	TGCGCCAGCAGCCAACAGGACAGAAGTAATGAAAAACTGTTTTTT	CASSQQDRSNEKLFF
15	TRBJ2-1	TRBD2	-	TRBV4-2	TGTGCCAGCAGCCAAGATTTAGGGACTAGGGATGAGCAGTTCTTC	CASSQDLGTRDEQFF
14	TRBJ2-7	-	-	TRBV7-9	TGTGCCAGCATCCCCTCGGGGGCAGGCTACGAGCAGTACTTC	CASIPSGAGYEQYF
14	TRBJ1-5	-	-	TRBV30	TGTGCCTGGAGTGTAGGCACGGGGAATCAGCCCCAGCATTTT	CAWSVGTGNQPQHF
10	TRBJ2-7	-	-	TRBV6-1	TGTGCCAGCCGGAACTACGAGCAGTACTTC	CASRNYEQYF
14	TRBJ2-7	TRBD2	-	TRBV6-5	TGTGCCAGCAGTAAACTAGCGGGAGCTGGCGAGCAGTACTTC	CASSKLAGAGEQYF
16	TRBJ2-2	-	-	TRBV5-1	TGCGCCAGCAGCTTGGGCCCGTGGGGGAACACCGGGGAGCTGTTTTTT	CASSLGPWGNTGELFF
16	TRBJ2-3	-	-	TRBV7-9	TGTGCCAGCAGCCCCCCTTTGGCCACTAGCACAGATACGCAGTATTTT	CASSPPLATSTDTQYF
17	TRBJ1-1	TRBD1	-	TRBV7-8	TGTGCCAGCAGCTTAGAACGGTCCAGGGGGCATGACACTGAAGCTTTCTTT	CASSLERSRGHDTEAFF
15	TRBJ2-1	TRBD2	-	TRBV13	TGTGCCAGCTGGGAGATAGCGGGCTCCTACAATGAGCAGTTCTTC	CASWEIAGSYNEQFF
15	TRBJ2-7	TRBD1	-	TRBV19	TGTGCCAGTAGTATAGCTGGGCAGGGGGCAAGGGAGCAGTACTTC	CASSIAGQGAREQYF
15	TRBJ2-1	TRBD2	-	TRBV27	TGTGCCAGCAGTTTAAGCGCTAGCGGATACAATGAGCAGTTCTTC	CASSLSASGYNEQFF
14	TRBJ2-3	-	-	TRBV28	TGTGCCAGCAATTATCACACTTGGGGAGATACGCAGTATTTT	CASNYHTWGDTQYF
15	TRBJ1-3	-	-	TRBV29-1	TGCAGCGTTGAGAGAACAAACGACTCTGGAAACACCATATATTTT	CSVERTNDSGNTIYF
15	TRBJ1-3	-	-	TRBV13	TGTGCCAGCAGCTCCCACGGGGCCTCTGGAAACACCATATATTTT	CASSSHGASGNTIYF
16	TRBJ2-7	-	once	TRBV4-2	TGTGCCAGCAGCCAAGATACGGGGGGCAGGACCTACGAGCAGTACTTC	CASSQDTGGRTYEQYF
15	TRBJ2-3	TRBD1	-	TRBV27	TGTGCCAGCAGTTTTGGGACAGGGGCAGTTGATACGCAGTATTTT	CASSFGTGAVDTQYF
13	TRBJ2-3	TRBD1	-	TRBV29-1	TGCAGCATGAAGGGACAGGCCACAGATACGCAGTATTTT	CSMKGQATDTQYF
14	TRBJ2-3	-	-	TRBV15	TGTGCCACCAGCAGAGAAAAGTCGGGTCCGACGCAGTATTTT	CATSREKSGPTQYF
19	TRBJ2-3	-	-	TRBV29-1	TGCAGCGTTGGATTGACTGAGACTAGATACCATACTAGCACAGATACGCAGTATTTT	CSVGLTETRYHTSTDTQYF
16	TRBJ2-7	TRBD2	-	TRBV7-2	TGTGCCAGCAGCTTAGAGATTAGCGGGAGCCTCCACGAGCAGTACTTC	CASSLEISGSLHEQYF
13	TRBJ2-2	TRBD2	-	TRBV29-1	TGCAGCGCCCGACTAGCGAGCACCGGGGAGCTGTTTTTT	CSARLASTGELFF
14	TRBJ2-3	-	-	TRBV13	TGTGCCAGCAGCTTAGGCGGGAGCACAGATACGCAGTATTTT	CASSLGGSTDTQYF
13	TRBJ2-7	-	-	TRBV6-1	TGTGCCAGCAGTGAAACAGGGCCCTACGAGCAGTACTTC	CASSETGPYEQYF
15	TRBJ2-3	-	once	TRBV5-8	TGTGCCAGCAGCTCTGGACTTAAGATCACAGATACGCAGTATTTT	CASSSGLKITDTQYF
16	TRBJ1-5	-	once	TRBV5-1	TGCGCCAGCAGCACTGACGGGTCTCTCGGCAATCAGCCCCAGCATTTT	CASSTDGSLGNQPQHF
12	TRBJ2-7	-	-	TRBV28	TGTGCCAGTAGGACAGACCGCTACGAGCAGTACTTC	CASRTDRYEQYF